The entry that follows covers one T cell receptor beta chain sequence. The entry originates in a study of cytomegalovirus exposure and HLA in healthy donors. The assay was immunoSEQ multiplex PCR, and TCRdb's table has in-frame clones only and misses some. The table lists approximately 280,000 clones, 70% to 90% of them singletons. Germline values: CDR1 MNHEY, CDR2 SMNVEV (reference sequence). CDR3 length: 13 amino acids. Trimming removed 4 bases at V and 3 bases at J, with 9 bases between. The V gene is TRBV27, the J gene TRBJ1-2; D remains ambiguous. This TCR was sampled from a woman between 18 and 29 years old in good health and CMV-seronegative. The sample was PBMCs. CDR3 protein: CASSYSGYYGYTF. The CDR3 coding sequence is TGTGCCAGCAGTTATTCAGGTTACTATGGCTACACCTTC.